This note documents a single TCR beta chain sequence. Its specificity is unknown. CDR3 length: 17 residues. V dropped 0 bases and J dropped 2 bases, with 13 bases sitting between them. Germline CDR1 and CDR2: LGHNA and YNFKEQ. The data were taken from a study of regulatory dendritic cells for organ transplantation. Study outcomes and limitations: The most alloreactive TCR clonotypes were found in resting memory CD8+ cells. Naive T cells showed high diversity, memory cells less, memory CD8+ least. Between individuals, the alloreactive memory CD8+ T cell pool differed considerably.

FACS sorted CD4+ or CD8+ T cells into CD45RA+ naive and CD45RO+ memory. Assay used: immunoSEQ multiplex PCR; TCRdb lists only in-frame clones, some missing. The data hold about 38,000 clones, with about 93% observed a single time. This chain joins TRBV4-2 and TRBJ2-2, with D possibly called TRBD1 or TRBD2 (5 bases each). The source of this sequence is a human donor in good health. Sequenced sample: naive CD8+ T cells from blood. Subset denoted: CD45RA+ naive T cells. The CDR3 sequence is CASSQEGPPYNTGELFF. In nucleotides, the CDR3 is TGTGCCAGCAGCCAAGAGGGACCCCCATATAACACCGGGGAGCTGTTTTTT.